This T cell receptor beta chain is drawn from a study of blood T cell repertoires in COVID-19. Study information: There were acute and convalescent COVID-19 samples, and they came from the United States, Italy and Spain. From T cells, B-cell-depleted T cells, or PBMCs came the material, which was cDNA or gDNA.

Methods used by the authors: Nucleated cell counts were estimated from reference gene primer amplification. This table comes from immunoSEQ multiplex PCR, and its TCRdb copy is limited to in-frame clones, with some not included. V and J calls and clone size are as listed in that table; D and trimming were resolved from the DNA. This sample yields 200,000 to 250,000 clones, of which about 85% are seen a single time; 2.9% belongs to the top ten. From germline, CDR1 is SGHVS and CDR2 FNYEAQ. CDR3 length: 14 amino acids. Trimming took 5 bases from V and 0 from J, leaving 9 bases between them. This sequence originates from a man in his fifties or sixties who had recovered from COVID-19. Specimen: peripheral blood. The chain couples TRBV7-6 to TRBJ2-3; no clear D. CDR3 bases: TGTGCCAGCAGCGTTAGCCCTAGCACAGATACGCAGTATTTT. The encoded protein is CASSVSPSTDTQYF.